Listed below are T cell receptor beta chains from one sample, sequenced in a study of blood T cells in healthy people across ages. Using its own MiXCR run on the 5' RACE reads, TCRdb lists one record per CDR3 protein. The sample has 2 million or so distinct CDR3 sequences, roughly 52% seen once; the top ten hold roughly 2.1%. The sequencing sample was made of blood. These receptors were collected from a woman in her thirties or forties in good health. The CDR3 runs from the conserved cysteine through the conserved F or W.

CDR3: CASHTNTGGETQYF
length: 14
V: TRBV5-1
J: TRBJ2-5

CDR3: CASSLRSGGSEPLQETQYF
length: 19
V: TRBV27
J: TRBJ2-5

CDR3: CASHLGHPNTEAFF
length: 14
V: TRBV5-1
J: TRBJ1-1

CDR3: CASSLEGQGVTDTQYF
length: 16
V: TRBV5-1
J: TRBJ2-3

CDR3: CASSTTGQTTDTQYF
length: 15
V: TRBV7-2
J: TRBJ2-3

CDR3: CSASVGRQGPSDTQYF
length: 16
V: TRBV20-1
J: TRBJ2-3

CDR3: CATSDLRSGETQYF
length: 14
V: TRBV24-1
J: .

CDR3: CASSQVQGGHEQYF
length: 14
V: TRBV4-2
J: TRBJ2-7

CDR3: CASTRQGIGTQYF
length: 13
V: TRBV7-2
J: TRBJ2-5

CDR3: CAISDPAGNYEQYF
length: 14
V: TRBV10-3
J: TRBJ2-7

CDR3: CASSQDREKISYEQYF
length: 16
V: TRBV4-3
J: TRBJ2-7

CDR3: CASSVRAGGSYEQYF
length: 15
V: TRBV9
J: TRBJ2-7

CDR3: CSASTGARVLMSNQPQHF
length: 18
V: TRBV20-1
J: TRBJ1-5

CDR3: CASSWGNPRDEQYF
length: 14
V: TRBV5-1
J: TRBJ2-5

CDR3: CASSQEARGRDYGYTF
length: 16
V: TRBV4-2
J: TRBJ1-2

CDR3: CASSVGRGLRENYTF
length: 15
V: TRBV9
J: TRBJ1-2